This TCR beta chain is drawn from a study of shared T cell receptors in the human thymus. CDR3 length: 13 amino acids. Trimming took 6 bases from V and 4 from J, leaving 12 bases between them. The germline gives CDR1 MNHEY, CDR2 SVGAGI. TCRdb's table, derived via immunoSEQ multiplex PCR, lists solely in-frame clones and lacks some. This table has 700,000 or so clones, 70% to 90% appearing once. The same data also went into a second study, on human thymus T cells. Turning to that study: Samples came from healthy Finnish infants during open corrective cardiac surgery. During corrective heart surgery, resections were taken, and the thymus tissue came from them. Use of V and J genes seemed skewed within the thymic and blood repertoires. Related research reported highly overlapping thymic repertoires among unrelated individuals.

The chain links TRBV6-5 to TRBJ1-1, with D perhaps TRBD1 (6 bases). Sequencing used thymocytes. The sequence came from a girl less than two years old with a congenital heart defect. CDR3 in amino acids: CASSEQGGTEAFF. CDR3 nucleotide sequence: TGTGCCAGCAGCGAACAGGGCGGCACTGAAGCTTTCTTT.